The 13 T cell receptor beta chains presented below share a single source sample, sequenced in a study of T-cell reconstitution after alpha-beta-depleted transplantation in children. These receptors have no identified antigens. The library targeted TCRbeta and was prepared with unique molecular identifiers. TCRdb reprocessed the PCR reads via MiXCR and lists one record per CDR3 protein. The table lists around 300,000 distinct CDR3 sequences, about 7.3% of them singletons. General study results and limits: It was newly produced T cells that mostly accounted for T-cell counts and diversity one year after transplant.

The source material was peripheral blood, sampled 360 days after TCRalphabeta/CD19-depleted stem cell transplant. These receptors were obtained from a female patient aged 2 to 10 who had a stem cell transplant for Fanconi anemia, so the T cells may come from the graft donor.

This sequence joins TRBV5-1 and TRBJ1-2, with D tentatively TRBD1 (5 bases). V lost 0 bases, J lost 0 bases, and 18 bases lay in between. The CDR3 runs 18 residues. In germline, CDR1 is SGHRS, CDR2 YFSETQ. The chain's CDR3 is CASSLAGTAPVPNYGYTF. CDR3 DNA sequence: TGCGCCAGCAGCTTGGCGGGGACTGCCCCAGTTCCTAACTATGGCTACACCTTC.

There are many counts of this clonotype. The rearrangement joins TRBV29-1 to TRBJ2-3; 9 bases match TRBD2. With V trimmed by 3 bases and J by 6 bases, 10 bases remained unmatched. Germline V gives CDR1 SQVTM, CDR2 ANQGSEA. The CDR3 covers 15 residues. CDR3 nucleotides: TGCAGCGTTGAGGGTCCGCGGGGGGGCAGCGATACGCAGTATTTT. Residues: CSVEGPRGGSDTQYF.

This clonotype was seen at least ten times. The V call is TRBV4-2, the J call TRBJ2-3; D gene unclear. Germline V gene data show CDR1 as LGHNA and CDR2 as YNFKEQ. Deletions cut 1 base from V and 2 bases from J, with 7 bases between. The CDR3 has 14 residues. The CDR3 region is CASSQVSLTDTQYF. CDR3 nucleotides: TGTGCCAGCAGCCAAGTATCTCTCACAGATACGCAGTATTTT.

This clonotype was recorded many times. DNA of the CDR3: TGTGCCAGCGCCCTGAGCTCTGGGGCCAACGTCCTGACTTTC. Translated, it gives CASALSSGANVLTF. The chain joins TRBV9 to TRBJ2-6, with unresolved D. The V gene's germline CDR1 is SGDLS and CDR2 YYNGEE. The ends were cut back, 7 bases at V and 0 bases at J, with 8 bases in the middle. The length of the CDR3 is 14 residues.

This clonotype was seen only once. This chain connects TRBV10-2 to TRBJ1-2, with a tentative D call TRBD1 (5 bases). The CDR3 consists of 15 residues. The V gene lost 4 bases and the J gene lost 2 bases, with 14 bases spanning the gap. CDR1 WSHSY and CDR2 SAAADI come from the germline V gene. CDR3 protein: CASSGMVGTNYGYTF. DNA for the CDR3: TGCGCCAGCAGTGGCATGGTCGGGACCAACTATGGCTACACCTTC.

CDR3 coding DNA: TGTGCCAGCAGGATACAGGGGTACACTGAAGCTTTCTTT. The encoded protein is CASRIQGYTEAFF. The chain uses TRBV27 and TRBJ1-1, with 7 bases that match TRBD1. The V segment lost 6 bases and the J segment 3 bases; nucleotides outside the gene matches: 4. Germline CDR1 reads MNHEY; CDR2 reads SMNVEV (reference sequence). The CDR3 contains 13 residues.

V is TRBV6-2 or TRBV6-3 and J is TRBJ2-7; 8 bases map to TRBD1. With V trimmed by 2 bases and J by 4 bases, 16 bases remained unmatched. In germline, CDR1 is MNHEY, CDR2 SVGEGT. The CDR3 totals 18 residues. The CDR3 sequence: CASSYPDRVFWAEYEQYF. The CDR3, as DNA: TGTGCCAGCAGTTACCCGGACAGGGTTTTTTGGGCGGAATACGAGCAGTACTTC.

This clonotype came up many times. V gene TRBV5-1 combines with J gene TRBJ2-3; 9 bases line up with TRBD2. CDR1 and CDR2 (germline): SGHRS, YFSETQ. Unmatched junction bases numbered 5, after V lost 2 bases and J lost 4 bases. The CDR3 consists of 15 residues. The CDR3 sequence: CASSLGGGASDTQYF. CDR3 nucleotide sequence: TGCGCCAGCAGCTTAGGCGGGGGGGCCTCAGATACGCAGTATTTT. The full variable domain, with the rest looked up from reference TRBV5-1 and TRBJ2-3, is KAGVTQTPRYLIKTRGQQVTLSCSPISGHRSVSWYQQTPGQGLQFLFEYFSETQRNKGNFPGRFSGRQFSNSRSEMNVSTLELGDSALYLCASSLGGGASDTQYFGPGTRLTVL.

This clonotype was counted many times. V usage is TRBV20-1 and J usage is TRBJ2-3, with 8 bases lining up with TRBD1. Trimming at V came to 6 bases and at J to 2 bases, leaving 7 bases not matched to a gene. The length of the CDR3 is 14 residues. Germline V lookup: CDR1 DFQATT, CDR2 SNEGSKA (reference sequence). The DNA for the CDR3 is TGCAGTGCAGATAGGACAGGGAACACAGATACGCAGTATTTT. Protein: CSADRTGNTDTQYF.

This clonotype was detected many times. The genes are TRBV19 and TRBJ2-6; TRBD1 matches at 12 bases. The germline V gene encodes CDR1 LNHDA and CDR2 SQIVND (reference sequence). The V and J ends lost 3 bases and 3 bases, in that order; junction bases with no gene match: 9. The CDR3 contains 19 residues. Written as DNA, the CDR3 is TGTGCCAGTAGTATGGGGGTCAGGGACAGGGGGCTTGGGGCCAACGTCCTGACTTTC. Translated: CASSMGVRDRGLGANVLTF.

This clonotype was picked up many times. This chain connects TRBV27 to TRBJ2-1, with D possibly called TRBD1 or TRBD2 (5 bases each). The CDR3 runs to 13 residues. The V and J ends lost 2 bases and 10 bases respectively, with 12 bases between them. Germline assignment: CDR1 MNHEY and CDR2 SMNVEV (reference sequence). This CDR3 is CASSLLGVREQFF. The DNA of the CDR3 is TGTGCCAGCAGTTTACTGGGGGTACGGGAGCAGTTCTTC.

This clonotype was recorded at least ten times. The chain carries TRBV5-1 and TRBJ2-1, with 8 nucleotides matching TRBD2. The CDR3 covers 14 residues. Trimming removed 6 bases from V and 6 bases from J; junction bases left unmatched: 8. CDR1 and CDR2 (germline): SGHRS, YFSETQ. Here the CDR3 DNA reads TGCGCCAGCACGGCTAGCGGGCGATCCAATGAGCAGTTCTTC. Translating gives CASTASGRSNEQFF.

This clonotype came up many times. CDR3 coding DNA: TGTGCCAGCAGCTTAAGTACTCTTGGGCAGTTCTTC. It yields the protein CASSLSTLGQFF. The chain employs TRBV7-8 and TRBJ2-1; D gene ambiguous. Germline V gene data show CDR1 as SGHVS and CDR2 as FQNEAQ. The CDR3 is 12 residues long. The V end lost 2 bases, the J end lost 12 bases, and 11 bases lay between the germline ends. Full variable domain (outside the CDR3, taken from reference TRBV7-8 and TRBJ2-1): GAGVSQSPRYKVAKRGQDVALRCDPISGHVSLFWYQQALGQGPEFLTYFQNEAQLDKSGLPSDRFFAERPEGSVSTLKIQRTQQEDSAVYLCASSLSTLGQFFGPGTRLTVL.